This TCR beta chain comes out of a study of regulatory T cells in long-lasting Graves disease. Study as a whole: Graves' patients who were just diagnosed had used antithyroid drugs for under 3 months. Study observations and caveats: Clonotypes that were public and shared totalled about 2,500 in persistent patients versus 750 to 1,000 in new patients. Peripheral blood was the sole material, not thyroid tissue.

Specified time point: newly diagnosed GD, antithyroid drugs for less than 3 months. RNA isolated from PBMCs was used to make the TCR library. The authors built TCR beta libraries using iRepertoire HTBI primers and Arm-PCR of CDR3 regions. TCRdb re-derived calls from the multiplex PCR reads in MiXCR, one entry per CDR3 protein. The sample includes just over 600,000 distinct CDR3 sequences, 15% to 20% of them seen just once. This clonotype was recorded many times. Its target is not known. This same sample was also taken into another study, of T cells in Graves' hyperthyroidism and ophthalmopathy.

This sample comprised peripheral blood mononuclear cells (PBMCs), obtained at new diagnosis, from a patient treated with antithyroid drugs. This TCR derives from a woman aged 25 to 45 with Graves disease.

Here the CDR3 reads CASSFQPGYGYTF. The CDR3 DNA reads TGTGCCAGCAGTTTTCAACCGGGCTATGGCTACACCTTC. This chain uses TRBV27 with TRBJ1-2, with D hard to call. V was shortened by 3 bases and J by 4 bases, with 9 bases between the two germline ends. This CDR3 region has 13 residues. In germline, CDR1 is MNHEY, CDR2 SMNVEV (reference sequence).